The rows below give T cell receptor beta chains drawn from one sample of a study of blood T cell repertoires in COVID-19. Data came from immunoSEQ multiplex PCR; TCRdb stores just in-frame clones and leaves some out. The data contain 130,000 to 150,000 clones, about four fifths of them seen just once; the ten biggest clones take up more than 5%. Material: PBMCs or T cells enriched from blood (not recorded which). All receptors derive from a woman in her 50s who had been exposed to COVID-19. Each CDR3 is given with its conserved first and last residue. Clone size is given for some rows only: seen once, a few or many times, or a class if the clone is expanded.

V gene	clone size	CDR3 protein
TRBV10-3	-	CAISDRGWSGRYEQFF
TRBV13	-	CASSSGGRETQYF
TRBV19	-	CASSMTSGRTAEQFF
TRBV5-1	-	CASSLLPGATNEKLFF
TRBV7-2	-	CASSRDRASGYTF
TRBV7-9	-	CASSSFQTQYF
TRBV29-1	-	CSVEDGRVTEAFF
TRBV19	-	CASKIGSANYGYTF
TRBV6-2/TRBV6-3	-	CASSSAGAQYF
TRBV30	-	CAWSVRDRLNTEAFF
TRBV7-2	-	CASSTGWLAADTQYF
TRBV4-1	-	CASSPQGVEQFF
TRBV19	-	CASSQVRGGQNPNYGYTF
TRBV27	-	CASSSLRDRGRSYGYTF
TRBV3-1/TRBV3-2	once	CASSPTGTSGNTIYF
TRBV6-1	-	CASSEVHGGDYGYTF
TRBV12-5	-	CASGLEAAIEKLFF
TRBV4-1	-	CASSQGAAGVATDTQYF